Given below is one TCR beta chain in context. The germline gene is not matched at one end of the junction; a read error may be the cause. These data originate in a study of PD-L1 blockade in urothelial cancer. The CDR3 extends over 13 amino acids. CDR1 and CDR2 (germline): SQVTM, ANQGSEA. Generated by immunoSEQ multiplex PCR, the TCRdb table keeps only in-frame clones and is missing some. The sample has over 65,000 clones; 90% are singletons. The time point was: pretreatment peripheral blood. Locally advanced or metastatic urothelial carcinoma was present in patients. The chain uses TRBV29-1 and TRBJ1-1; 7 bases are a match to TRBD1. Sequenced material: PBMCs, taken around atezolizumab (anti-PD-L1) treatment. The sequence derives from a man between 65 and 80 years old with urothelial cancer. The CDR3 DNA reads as TGCAGCGCGGGTGGGGACAGTCAATGGCGACCTTTTTTT. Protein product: CSAGGDSQWRPFF.